Below, one T cell receptor (beta chain) is given with its context. Its specificity is unknown. This specimen belongs to a study of T cell repertoires in cytomegalovirus infection. Overall study context: HLA-B-restricted CMV epitopes that are well studied, plus recently identified HLA-C-restricted ones, were used by the study.

General study points: There were carriers of CMV plus the relevant HLA, and cumulative public TCR beta family frequency identified them.

MiXCR was run by TCRdb on the reads, yielding one entry per CDR3 protein. The sample lists approximately 300,000 distinct CDR3 sequences, roughly 25% occurring once. CDR3 length: 15 residues. Per the germline V gene, CDR1 is SGHTA and CDR2 is FQGNSA. V was trimmed by 1 base and J by 0 bases, leaving 10 bases between them. This receptor was obtained from a human donor in good health (CMV status not recorded). Some clones in this sample may be carry-over from other donors' samples. The rearrangement uses TRBV7-2 and TRBJ2-7; TRBD2 might be the D (6 bases). The sequenced sample was cultured PBMCs, obtained from culture after CMV antigen stimulation. CDR3 nucleotide sequence: TGTGCCAGCAGCTTAGGGGTCGGGAGCTCCTACGAGCAGTACTTC. Its translation: CASSLGVGSSYEQYF.